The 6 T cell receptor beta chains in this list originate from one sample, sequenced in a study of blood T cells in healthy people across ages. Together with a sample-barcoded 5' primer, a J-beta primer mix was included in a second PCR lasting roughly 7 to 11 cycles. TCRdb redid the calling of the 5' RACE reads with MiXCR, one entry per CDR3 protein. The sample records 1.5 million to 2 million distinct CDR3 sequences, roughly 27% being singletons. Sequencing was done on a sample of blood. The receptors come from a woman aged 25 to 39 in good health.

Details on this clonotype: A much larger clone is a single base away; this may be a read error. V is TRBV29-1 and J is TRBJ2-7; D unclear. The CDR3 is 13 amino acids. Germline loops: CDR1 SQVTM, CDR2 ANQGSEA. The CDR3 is CSVEAYGPYGQYF. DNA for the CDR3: TGCAGCGTTGAAGCCTACGGCCCCTACGGGCAGTACTTC.

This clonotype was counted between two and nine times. The CDR3 DNA is TGTGCCAGCTCACCCGGACAGGGGAAAGCCTCCGAGCAGTACTTC. It codes for CASSPGQGKASEQYF. The chain uses TRBV18 and TRBJ2-7; 9 bases are a match to TRBD1. Germline V gene lookup returns CDR1 KGHSH and CDR2 LQKENI. The junction had 9 bases not matched to a gene; V was cut back by 3 bases and J by 6 bases. This CDR3 is 15 amino acids long.

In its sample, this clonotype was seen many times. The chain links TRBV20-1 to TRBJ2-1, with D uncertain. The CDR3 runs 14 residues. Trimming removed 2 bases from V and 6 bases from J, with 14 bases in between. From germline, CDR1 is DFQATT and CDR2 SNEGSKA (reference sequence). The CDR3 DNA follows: TGCAGTGCTAGACCCTGGAATTCCGGCAATGAGCAGTTCTTC. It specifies CSARPWNSGNEQFF.

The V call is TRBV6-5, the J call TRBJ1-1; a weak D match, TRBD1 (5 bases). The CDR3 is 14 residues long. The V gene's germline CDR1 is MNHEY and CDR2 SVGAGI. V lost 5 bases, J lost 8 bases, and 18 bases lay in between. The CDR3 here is CASSARWGFMEAFF. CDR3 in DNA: TGTGCCAGCAGTGCGAGGTGGGGCTTCATGGAAGCTTTCTTT.

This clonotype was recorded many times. The CDR3 nucleotides read TGTGCCAGCAGCTTATCGACCCAGTACTTC. This codes for CASSLSTQYF. This chain connects TRBV11-2 to TRBJ2-5; D is unresolved. Germline-derived CDR1 and CDR2 are SGHAT and FQNNGV. Trimming pared 2 bases from V and 7 bases from J, leaving 2 bases between. The CDR3 runs to 10 residues.

The CDR3 is CASSPFGPGYGYTF. CDR3 DNA sequence: TGTGCCAGCAGCCCCTTCGGCCCAGGCTATGGCTACACCTTC. The rearrangement links TRBV7-2 to TRBJ1-2, with D hard to call. Germline CDR1 reads SGHTA; CDR2 reads FQGNSA. This CDR3 region has 14 residues. V shed 5 bases and J shed 4 bases, with 14 bases lying between them.